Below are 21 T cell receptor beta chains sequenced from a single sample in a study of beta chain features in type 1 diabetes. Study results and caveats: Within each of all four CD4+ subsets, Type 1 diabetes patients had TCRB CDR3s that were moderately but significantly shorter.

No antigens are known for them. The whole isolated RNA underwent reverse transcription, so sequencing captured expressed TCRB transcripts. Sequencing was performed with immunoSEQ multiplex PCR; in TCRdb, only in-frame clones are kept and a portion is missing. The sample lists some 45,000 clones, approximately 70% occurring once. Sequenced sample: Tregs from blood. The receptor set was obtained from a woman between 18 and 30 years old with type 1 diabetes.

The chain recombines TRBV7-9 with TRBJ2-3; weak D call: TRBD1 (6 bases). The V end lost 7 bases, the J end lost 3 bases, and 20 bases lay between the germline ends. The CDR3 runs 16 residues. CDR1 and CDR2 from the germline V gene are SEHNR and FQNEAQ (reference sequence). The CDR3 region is CASTPGADRGTDTQYF. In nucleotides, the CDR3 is TGTGCCAGCACCCCTGGAGCGGATAGGGGGACAGATACGCAGTATTTT.

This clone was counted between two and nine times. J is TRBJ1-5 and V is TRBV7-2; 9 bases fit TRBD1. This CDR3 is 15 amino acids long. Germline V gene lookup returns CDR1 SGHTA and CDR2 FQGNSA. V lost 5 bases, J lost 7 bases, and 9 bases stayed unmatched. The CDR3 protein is CASSLGQGFYQPQHF. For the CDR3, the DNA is TGTGCCAGCAGCCTGGGACAGGGTTTTTACCAGCCCCAGCATTTT.

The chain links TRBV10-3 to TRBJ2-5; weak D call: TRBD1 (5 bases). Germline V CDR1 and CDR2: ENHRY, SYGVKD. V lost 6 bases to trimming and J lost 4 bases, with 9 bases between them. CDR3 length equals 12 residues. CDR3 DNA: TGTGCCATCAGCGCCGACAGAGAGACCCAGTACTTC. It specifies CAISADRETQYF.

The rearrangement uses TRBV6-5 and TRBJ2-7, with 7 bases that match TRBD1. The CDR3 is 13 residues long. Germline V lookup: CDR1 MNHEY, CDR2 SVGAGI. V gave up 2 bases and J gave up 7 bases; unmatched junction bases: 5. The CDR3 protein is CASSYPGQREQYF. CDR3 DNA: TGTGCCAGCAGTTACCCGGGACAGAGGGAGCAGTACTTC.

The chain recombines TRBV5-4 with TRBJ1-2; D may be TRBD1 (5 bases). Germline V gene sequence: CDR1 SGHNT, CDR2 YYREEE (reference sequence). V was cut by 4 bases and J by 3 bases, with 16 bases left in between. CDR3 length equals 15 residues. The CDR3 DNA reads TGTGCCAGCAGCCCGGTAGGGGTTCGAGACTATGGCTACACCTTC. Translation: CASSPVGVRDYGYTF.

The CDR3 region is CASRLRVEQFF. Written as DNA, the CDR3 is TGTGCCAGCAGATTACGAGTAGAGCAGTTCTTC. V is TRBV28 and J is TRBJ2-1; D not resolved. The length of the CDR3 is 11 residues. The germline V and J ends were trimmed by 6 bases and 10 bases, with 10 bases remaining between them. Germline V lookup: CDR1 MDHEN, CDR2 SYDVKM.

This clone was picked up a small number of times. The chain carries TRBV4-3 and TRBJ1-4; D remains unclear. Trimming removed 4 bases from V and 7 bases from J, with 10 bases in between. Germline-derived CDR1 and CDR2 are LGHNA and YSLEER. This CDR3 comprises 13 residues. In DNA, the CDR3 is TGCGCCAGCAGCCGCGGAGCGGGTGAAAAACTGTTTTTT. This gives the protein CASSRGAGEKLFF.

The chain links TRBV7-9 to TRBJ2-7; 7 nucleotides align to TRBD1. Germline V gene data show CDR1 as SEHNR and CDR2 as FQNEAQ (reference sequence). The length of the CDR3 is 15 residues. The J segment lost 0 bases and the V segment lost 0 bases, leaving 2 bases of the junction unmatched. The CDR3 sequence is CASSLAQGRSYEQYF. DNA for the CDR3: TGTGCCAGCAGCTTAGCACAGGGGCGCTCCTACGAGCAGTACTTC.

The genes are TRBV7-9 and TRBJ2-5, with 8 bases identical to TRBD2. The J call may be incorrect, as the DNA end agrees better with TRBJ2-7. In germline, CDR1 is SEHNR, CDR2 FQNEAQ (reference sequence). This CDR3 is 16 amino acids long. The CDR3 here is CASSLVPSGWSYEQYF. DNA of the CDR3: TGTGCCAGCAGCTTAGTCCCTAGCGGGTGGTCCTACGAGCAGTACTTC.

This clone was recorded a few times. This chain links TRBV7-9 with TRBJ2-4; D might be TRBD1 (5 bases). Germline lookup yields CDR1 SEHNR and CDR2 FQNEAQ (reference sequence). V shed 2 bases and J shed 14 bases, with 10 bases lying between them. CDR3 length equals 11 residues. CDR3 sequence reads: CASSLIAGKYF. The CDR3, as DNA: TGTGCCAGCAGCTTAATCGCAGGGAAGTACTTC.

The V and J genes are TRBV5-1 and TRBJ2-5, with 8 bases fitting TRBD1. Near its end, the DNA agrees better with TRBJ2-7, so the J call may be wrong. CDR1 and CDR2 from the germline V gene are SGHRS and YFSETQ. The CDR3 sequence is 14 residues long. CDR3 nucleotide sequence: TGCGCCAGCAGCTTCTACAGGGGGACCTACGAGCAGTACTTC. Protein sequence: CASSFYRGTYEQYF.

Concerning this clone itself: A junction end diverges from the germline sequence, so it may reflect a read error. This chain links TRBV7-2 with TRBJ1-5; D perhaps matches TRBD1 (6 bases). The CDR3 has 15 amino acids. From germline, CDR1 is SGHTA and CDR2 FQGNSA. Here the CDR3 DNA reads TGTGCCAGCAGCTTAGGGGCACAGGGAAATCGGCCCCAGCATTTT. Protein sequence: CASSLGAQGNRPQHF.

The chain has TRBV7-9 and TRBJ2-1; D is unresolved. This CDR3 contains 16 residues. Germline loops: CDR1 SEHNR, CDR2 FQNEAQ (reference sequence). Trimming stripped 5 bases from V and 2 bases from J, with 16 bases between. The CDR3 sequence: CASSPLPHHTYNEQFF. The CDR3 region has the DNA TGTGCCAGCAGCCCATTGCCCCATCACACCTACAATGAGCAGTTCTTC.

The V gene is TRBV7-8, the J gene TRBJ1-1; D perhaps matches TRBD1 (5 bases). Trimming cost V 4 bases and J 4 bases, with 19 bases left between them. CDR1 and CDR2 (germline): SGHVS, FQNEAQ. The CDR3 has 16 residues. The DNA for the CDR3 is TGTGCCAGCAGCTCTTTGGGGCAGGGATGGGGCACTGAAGCTTTCTTT. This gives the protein CASSSLGQGWGTEAFF.

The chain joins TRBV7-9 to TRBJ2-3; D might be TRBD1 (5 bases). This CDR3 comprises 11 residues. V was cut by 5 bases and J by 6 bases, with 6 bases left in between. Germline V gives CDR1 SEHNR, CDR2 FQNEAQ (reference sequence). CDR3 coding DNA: TGTGCCAGCAGCGGGGCGGATACGCAGTATTTT. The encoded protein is CASSGADTQYF.

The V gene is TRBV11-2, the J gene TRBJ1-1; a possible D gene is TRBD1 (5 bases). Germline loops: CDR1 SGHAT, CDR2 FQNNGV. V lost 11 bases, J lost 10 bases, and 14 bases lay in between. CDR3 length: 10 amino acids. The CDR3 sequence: CAVGGTVAFF. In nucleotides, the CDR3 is TGTGCCGTCGGGGGAACGGTAGCTTTCTTT.

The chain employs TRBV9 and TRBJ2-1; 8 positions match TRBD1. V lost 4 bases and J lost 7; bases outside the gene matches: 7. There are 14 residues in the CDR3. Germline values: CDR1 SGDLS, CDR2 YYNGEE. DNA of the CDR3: TGTGCCAGCAGCCCTGGGGACAGGCTTAATGAGCAGTTCTTC. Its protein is CASSPGDRLNEQFF.

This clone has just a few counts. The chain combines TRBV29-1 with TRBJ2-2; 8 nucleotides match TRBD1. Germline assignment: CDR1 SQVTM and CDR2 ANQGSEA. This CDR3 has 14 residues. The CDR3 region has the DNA TGCAGTGTTCAACAGGGGGTAAACACCGGGGAGCTGTTTTTT. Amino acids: CSVQQGVNTGELFF.

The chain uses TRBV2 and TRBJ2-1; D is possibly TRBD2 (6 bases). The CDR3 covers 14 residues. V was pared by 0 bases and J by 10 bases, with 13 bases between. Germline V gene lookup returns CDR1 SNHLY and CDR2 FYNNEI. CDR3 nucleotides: TGTGCCAGCAGTGAAGCTCTCTTCACTAGCGAGCAGTTCTTC. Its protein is CASSEALFTSEQFF.

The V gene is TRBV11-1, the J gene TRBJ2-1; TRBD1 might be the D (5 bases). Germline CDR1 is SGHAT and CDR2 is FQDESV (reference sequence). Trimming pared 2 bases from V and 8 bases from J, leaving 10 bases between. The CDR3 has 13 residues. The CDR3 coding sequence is TGTGCCAGCAGCTTAAAAGGGGTAGATGAGCAGTTCTTC. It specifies CASSLKGVDEQFF.

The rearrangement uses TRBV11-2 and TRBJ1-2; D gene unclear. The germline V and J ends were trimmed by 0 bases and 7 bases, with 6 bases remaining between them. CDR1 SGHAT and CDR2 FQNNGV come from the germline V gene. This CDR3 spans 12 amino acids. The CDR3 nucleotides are TGTGCCAGCAGCTTAGAGCGGGGTGGCTACACCTTC. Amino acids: CASSLERGGYTF.